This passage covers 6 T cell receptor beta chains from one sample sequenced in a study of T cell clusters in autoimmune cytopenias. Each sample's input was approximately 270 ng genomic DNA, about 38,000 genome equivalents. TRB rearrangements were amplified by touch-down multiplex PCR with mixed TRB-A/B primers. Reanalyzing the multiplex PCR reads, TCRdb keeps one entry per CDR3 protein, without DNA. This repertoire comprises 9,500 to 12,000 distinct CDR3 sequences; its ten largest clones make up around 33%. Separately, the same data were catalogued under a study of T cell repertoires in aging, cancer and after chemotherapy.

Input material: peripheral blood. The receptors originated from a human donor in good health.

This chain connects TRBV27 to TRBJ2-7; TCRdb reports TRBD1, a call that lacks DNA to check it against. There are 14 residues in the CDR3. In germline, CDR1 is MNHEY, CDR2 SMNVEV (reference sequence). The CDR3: CASSGTRLSYEQYF.

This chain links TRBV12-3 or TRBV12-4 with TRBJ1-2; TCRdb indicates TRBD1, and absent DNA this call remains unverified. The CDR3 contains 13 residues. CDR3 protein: CATDRRIGYGYTF.

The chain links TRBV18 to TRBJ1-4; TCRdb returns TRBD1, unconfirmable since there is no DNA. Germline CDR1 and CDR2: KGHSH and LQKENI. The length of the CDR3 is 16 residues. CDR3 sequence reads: CASSYTRQGGGEKLFF. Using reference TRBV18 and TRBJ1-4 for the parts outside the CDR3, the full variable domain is NAGVMQNPRHLVRRRGQEARLRCSPMKGHSHVYWYRQLPEEGLKFMVYLQKENIIDESGMPKERFSAEFPKEGPSILRIQQVVRGDSAAYFCASSYTRQGGGEKLFFGSGTQLSVL.

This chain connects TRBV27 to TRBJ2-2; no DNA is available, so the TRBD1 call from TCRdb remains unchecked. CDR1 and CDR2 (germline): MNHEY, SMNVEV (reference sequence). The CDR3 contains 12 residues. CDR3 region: CASSRGAGELFF.

The CDR3 sequence: CASSIGTDAEAFF. The rearrangement links TRBV6-6 to TRBJ1-1; checking the TCRdb D call of TRBD1 is not possible without DNA. Germline V gene data show CDR1 as MNHNY and CDR2 as SVGAGI (reference sequence). The CDR3 covers 13 residues.

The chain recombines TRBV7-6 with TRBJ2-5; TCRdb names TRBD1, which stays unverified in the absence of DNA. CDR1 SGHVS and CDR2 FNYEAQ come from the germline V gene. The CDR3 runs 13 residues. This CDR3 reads CASSSGGRETQYF.